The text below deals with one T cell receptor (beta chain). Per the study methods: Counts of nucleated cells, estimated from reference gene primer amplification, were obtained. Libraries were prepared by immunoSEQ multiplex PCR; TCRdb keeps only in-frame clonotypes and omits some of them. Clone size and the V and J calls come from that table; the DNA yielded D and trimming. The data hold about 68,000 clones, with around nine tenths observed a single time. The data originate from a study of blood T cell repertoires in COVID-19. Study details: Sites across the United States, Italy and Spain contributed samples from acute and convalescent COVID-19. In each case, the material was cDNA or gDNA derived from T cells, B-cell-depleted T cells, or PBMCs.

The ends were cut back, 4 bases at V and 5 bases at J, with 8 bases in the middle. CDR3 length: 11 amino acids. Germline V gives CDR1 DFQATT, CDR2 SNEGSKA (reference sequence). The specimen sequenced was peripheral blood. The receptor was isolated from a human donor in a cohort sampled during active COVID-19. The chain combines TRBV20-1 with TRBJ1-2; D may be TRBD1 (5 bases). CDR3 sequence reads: CSATRQYGYTF. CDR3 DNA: TGCAGTGCTACCAGACAGTATGGCTACACCTTC.